This T cell receptor (beta chain) is from a study of cytomegalovirus exposure and HLA in healthy donors. Both 60 Vbeta primers and 13 Jbeta primers went into the PCR. Profiling relied on immunoSEQ multiplex PCR, and the TCRdb table lists in-frame clones only, not all of them. The sample contains around 170,000 clones, roughly 82% of which appear only once. The CDR3 sequence is 16 residues long. V lost 5 bases and J lost 2; bases outside the gene matches: 9. CDR1 and CDR2 (germline): SEHNR, FQNEAQ (reference sequence). The sequenced material came from PBMCs. V usage is TRBV7-9 and J usage is TRBJ2-3; 8 positions match TRBD1. The clonotype was recovered from a woman aged 45-65 years in good health and CMV-seronegative. CDR3 coding DNA: TGTGCCAGCAGCGCAGCAGGGGGCCTCTTCACAGATACGCAGTATTTT. It yields the protein CASSAAGGLFTDTQYF.